These T cell receptor beta chains were read from a single sample in a study of vaccination and CD4 T cells after COVID-19. These TCRs are of unknown antigen specificity. In TCRdb, the PCR reads were re-called with MiXCR into one record per CDR3 protein. Among about 10,000 distinct CDR3 sequences, around 44% were seen once, and the ten largest hold approximately 35%. The sample taken for sequencing was CD4+ T cells from blood, cultured in vitro. These receptors originate from a human donor who had recovered from COVID-19. CDR3s include the opening cysteine and the closing phenylalanine or tryptophan. D genes are given only for firm matches. Where a row states a size, it is once, few, many or the class of an expanded clone; other rows omit it.

TRBD2	TRBV7-6	15	TRBJ2-2	-	TGTGCCAGCAGCTTAGCATCGCGGGAGAACGGGGAGCTGTTTTTT	CASSLASRENGELFF
TRBD2	TRBV20-1	16	TRBJ2-3	-	TGCAGTGCTAGAGATTTGAAGCGGGGGGACGCTTATACGCAGTATTTT	CSARDLKRGDAYTQYF
-	TRBV19	16	TRBJ1-3	-	TGTGCCAGCCGCAGAGGCTCCGGGACGATTGGAAACACCATATATTTT	CASRRGSGTIGNTIYF
-	TRBV6-1	14	TRBJ2-3	few	TGTGCCAGCAAGAAGGGAATGAGCACAGATACGCAGTATTTT	CASKKGMSTDTQYF
-	TRBV27	15	TRBJ1-1	-	TGTGCCAGCCGAAGACAGGTTAACATGAACACTGAAGCTTTCTTT	CASRRQVNMNTEAFF
-	TRBV21-1	14	TRBJ1-1	-	TGTGCCAGCAGCAAACCAGAACCGAACACTGAAGCTTTCTTT	CASSKPEPNTEAFF
-	TRBV9	14	TRBJ1-1	once	TGTGCCAGCAGCGTAAACCAGCGGCACACTGAAGCTTTCTTT	CASSVNQRHTEAFF
-	TRBV7-6	16	TRBJ1-3	-	TGTGCCAGCAGCCCTCGGCCCTCTGGCTCTGGAAACACCATATATTTT	CASSPRPSGSGNTIYF
TRBD2	TRBV5-6	15	TRBJ2-3	-	TGTGCCAGCAGCTTCATGAGCGGGGGTTCAGATACGCAGTATTTT	CASSFMSGGSDTQYF
-	TRBV11-2	15	TRBJ1-2	few	TGTGCCAGCAGCTTAGATGTCGGGCTCCACTATGGCTACACCTTC	CASSLDVGLHYGYTF
-	TRBV7-9	13	TRBJ1-1	-	TGTGCCAGCAGCGCAGGGACATCTCCAGGAGCTTTCTTT	CASSAGTSPGAFF
-	TRBV6-5	15	TRBJ2-3	-	TGTGCCAGCAGTTACCGGTCCTTAAGCACAGATACGCAGTATTTT	CASSYRSLSTDTQYF
-	TRBV5-4	20	TRBJ2-2	-	TGTGCCAGCAGCTTGCTACTCAAAGGGGGGAACAGGGATGCTACCGGGGAGCTGTTTTTT	CASSLLLKGGNRDATGELFF
TRBD2	TRBV7-9	17	TRBJ2-2	-	TGTGCCAGCAGCTTAGCAATAGCGGGGGATCCCACCGGGGAGCTGTTTTTT	CASSLAIAGDPTGELFF
TRBD1	TRBV30	13	TRBJ1-6	-	TGTGCCTGGAGTCAGGGGGCGGAATCACCCCTCCACTTT	CAWSQGAESPLHF
TRBD1	TRBV5-1	15	TRBJ1-4	-	TGCGCCAGCAGCTGGAGGGGGCTGCAGGGTGAAAAACTGTTTTTT	CASSWRGLQGEKLFF
-	TRBV7-8	15	TRBJ1-5	few	TGTGCCAGCAGCCAAAAGGGACCCACGCGTCAGCCCCAGCATTTT	CASSQKGPTRQPQHF
-	TRBV6-2/TRBV6-3	15	TRBJ1-1	few	TGTGCCAGCAGTCCCAGGAAATGGGGAAACCCTGAAGCTTTCTTT	CASSPRKWGNPEAFF
-	TRBV5-6	16	TRBJ2-2	-	TGTGCCAGCAGCCGAAGAATGACAGGGAACACCGGGGAGCTGTTTTTT	CASSRRMTGNTGELFF
-	TRBV5-1	13	TRBJ1-2	few	TGCGCCAGCAGCTTGGTAGGGAAGGGTGGCTACACCTTC	CASSLVGKGGYTF
TRBD1	TRBV19	15	TRBJ1-5	-	TGTGCCAGTAGTATAGGGGGACAGTCTAATCAGCCCCAGCATTTT	CASSIGGQSNQPQHF
-	TRBV25-1	12	TRBJ1-1	-	TGTGCCAGCAGCCTACCTGGCACTGAAGCTTTCTTT	CASSLPGTEAFF
-	TRBV6-2/TRBV6-3	14	TRBJ2-2	few	TGTGCCAGCAGTTATCGCAGGGATGTCGGGGAGCTGTTTTTT	CASSYRRDVGELFF
-	TRBV21-1	12	TRBJ1-2	-	TGTCCCAGCAGACAGGAGACTTATGGCTACACCTTC	CPSRQETYGYTF
-	TRBV10-2	15	TRBJ1-6	few	TGCGCCAGCAGTGGGGGGCACTCCTATAATTCACCCCTCCACTTT	CASSGGHSYNSPLHF
TRBD2	TRBV2	12	TRBJ2-7	-	TGTGCCACTAGCGGGGGCCTCTACGAGCAGTACTTC	CATSGGLYEQYF
-	TRBV6-1	14	TRBJ2-5	few	TGTGCCAGCAGTGATAGTGGCAGCCAAGAGACCCAGTACTTC	CASSDSGSQETQYF
-	TRBV12-3/TRBV12-4	18	TRBJ2-7	-	TGTGCCAGCAGTTTTCGGGGGTTCATAGTCGGGAGCTCCTACGAGCAGTACTTC	CASSFRGFIVGSSYEQYF
-	TRBV9	16	TRBJ2-1	few	TGTGCCAGCAGCGTAGAAGGGTATGTGGGGTTCAATGAGCAGTTCTTC	CASSVEGYVGFNEQFF
TRBD1	TRBV6-1	14	TRBJ2-5	-	TGTGCCAGCAGACCGGGACAGGGGCCGTCGACCCAGTACTTC	CASRPGQGPSTQYF
-	TRBV7-2	13	TRBJ1-2	-	TGTGCCAGCAGCTTAGGAGGTCGAAATGGCTACACCTTC	CASSLGGRNGYTF
TRBD1	TRBV2	15	TRBJ2-6	-	TGTGCCAGCAGAAACAGGGGGCTTGGGGCCAACGTCCTGACTTTC	CASRNRGLGANVLTF
-	TRBV2	17	TRBJ1-5	few	TGTGCCAGCAGTGCCCTCCTGGGTCCATATAGCAATCAGCCCCAGCATTTT	CASSALLGPYSNQPQHF
TRBD1	TRBV6-2/TRBV6-3	13	TRBJ1-1	-	TGTGCCAGCATCTCGGGACAGTACACTGAAGCTTTCTTT	CASISGQYTEAFF
TRBD1	TRBV4-1	15	TRBJ1-6	-	TGCGCCAGCAGCTTTAGACAGGGAGTTTATTCACCCCTCCACTTT	CASSFRQGVYSPLHF
-	TRBV2	13	TRBJ1-2	once	TGTGCCAGCAGGTCTGGGCTTGACCTAGGCTACACCTTC	CASRSGLDLGYTF
-	TRBV12-3/TRBV12-4	14	TRBJ2-6	-	TGTGCCAGCAGACAGTCTTCTGGGGCCAACGTCCTGACTTTC	CASRQSSGANVLTF
TRBD1	TRBV30	13	TRBJ1-2	-	TGTGCCTGGAGTGTAGACAGGGCGATGAGCTACACCTTC	CAWSVDRAMSYTF
-	TRBV7-8	16	TRBJ2-2	-	TGTGCCAGCAGACTTTCCCTGGTCCCGACCACCGGGGAGCTGTTTTTT	CASRLSLVPTTGELFF
-	TRBV6-5	14	TRBJ1-2	-	TGTGCCAGCAGTTCACTTGAAGGACCTTATGGCTACACCTTC	CASSSLEGPYGYTF
TRBD1	TRBV20-1	16	TRBJ1-5	few	TGCAGTGCTTTGGACAGGGGGCGAGGAAGCAATCAGCCCCAGCATTTT	CSALDRGRGSNQPQHF
TRBD2	TRBV5-1	16	TRBJ2-5	-	TGCGCCAGCAGCTTTGGACTAGCGGGGGGGCAAGAGACCCAGTACTTC	CASSFGLAGGQETQYF
-	TRBV15	14	TRBJ2-7	-	TGTGCCACCAGCACACGCTGGTCCACCTACGAGCAGTACTTC	CATSTRWSTYEQYF
TRBD1	TRBV6-1	18	TRBJ2-2	few	TGTGCCAGCAGCCAAACCCGGTGGGACAGGGGGTTTACCGGGGAGCTGTTTTTT	CASSQTRWDRGFTGELFF
-	TRBV15	15	TRBJ1-3	-	TGTGCCACCAGCAGAGGGCCGGGCTCTGGAAACACCATATATTTT	CATSRGPGSGNTIYF
-	TRBV4-1	17	TRBJ1-5	-	-	CASSQGRLRAGNQPQHF
-	TRBV4-1	14	TRBJ2-3	-	TGCGCCAGCAGCCAACCCCCTAACACAGATACGCAGTATTTT	CASSQPPNTDTQYF
TRBD1	TRBV18	18	TRBJ1-2	few	TGTGCCAGCTCACCAACGGACAGGGTAACTTCATTTCCCTATGGCTACACCTTC	CASSPTDRVTSFPYGYTF
TRBD2	TRBV12-3/TRBV12-4	16	TRBJ2-1	-	TGTGCCAGCAGTCCCGGGAGGGGATTTTCCTACAATGAGCAGTTCTTC	CASSPGRGFSYNEQFF
TRBD1	TRBV20-1	14	TRBJ1-1	-	TGCAGTGCAGTGGACAGGGGAGCATACACTGAAGCTTTCTTT	CSAVDRGAYTEAFF
-	TRBV6-4	16	TRBJ2-2	-	TGTGCCAGCAGTGACTCTTCCGGAGGGTGGACCGGGGAGCTGTTTTTT	CASSDSSGGWTGELFF
-	TRBV25-1	16	TRBJ1-2	few	TGTGCCAGCAGTGACCTATTTGGCAGGGAGAGCTATGGCTACACCTTC	CASSDLFGRESYGYTF
-	TRBV27	13	TRBJ2-3	-	TGTGCCAGCAGTGAGTGGGCGGGAGATACGCAGTATTTT	CASSEWAGDTQYF